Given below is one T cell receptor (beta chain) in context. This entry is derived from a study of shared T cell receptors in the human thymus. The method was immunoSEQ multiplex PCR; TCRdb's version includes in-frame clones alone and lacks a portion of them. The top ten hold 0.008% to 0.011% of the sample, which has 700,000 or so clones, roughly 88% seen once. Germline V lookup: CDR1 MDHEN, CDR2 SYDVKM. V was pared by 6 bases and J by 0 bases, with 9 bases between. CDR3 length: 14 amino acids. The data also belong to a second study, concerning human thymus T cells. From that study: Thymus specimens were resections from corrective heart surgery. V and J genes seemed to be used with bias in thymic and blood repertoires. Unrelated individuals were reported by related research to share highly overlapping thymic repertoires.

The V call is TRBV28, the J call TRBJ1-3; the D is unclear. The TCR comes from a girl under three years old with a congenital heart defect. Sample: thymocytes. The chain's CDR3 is CASSPDVSGNTIYF. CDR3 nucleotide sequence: TGTGCCAGCAGCCCAGATGTCTCTGGAAACACCATATATTTT.